This note documents a single TCR beta chain sequence. The antigen is undetermined. This specimen belongs to a study of vaccination effects on CD4 cells after COVID-19. Findings of the study overall: Healthy vaccinees' vaccine-induced clones included only 1 of 255 cross-reacting with common cold coronaviruses. The study found marked clonal contraction of infection- and vaccine-induced clones late after vaccination.

With the ViraFEST assay, the study expanded antigen-specific CD4+ T cells using viral peptide pools, then sequenced them. CD4+ T cell isolation took place after approximately 11 days of culture. The vaccine recipients had no prior SARS-CoV-2 infection, with negative nucleocapsid antibodies. On days 3 and 7, fresh IL-2 medium replaced half the medium. CDR1 is SNHLY, CDR2 FYNNEI, per germline. The CDR3 contains 12 residues. With 8 bases removed from V and 6 bases from J, the gap between germline ends came to 8 bases. This table comes from immunoSEQ multiplex PCR, and its TCRdb copy is limited to in-frame clones, with some not included. Here the sample spans over 60,000 clones, approximately 76% being singletons.

The source material was CD4+ T cells from PBMCs cultured with HCoV-NL63 spike peptides, sampled before COVID-19 vaccination. The chain couples TRBV2 to TRBJ1-6; maybe TRBD1 (6 bases). This clonotype originated in a human donor who received a COVID-19 vaccine. The CDR3 bases are TGTGCCAGCGGACAGATTAATTCACCCCTCCACTTT. Encoded protein: CASGQINSPLHF.